This TCR beta chain is from a study of T-cell memory formation after mild COVID-19. Whole-study context: In these data, TCR clusters were largely donor specific.

Constant-segment primers were used for 5'RACE, and the resulting TCR alpha and TCR beta cDNA libraries carried sample barcodes and UMIs. In TCRdb, the 5' RACE reads were re-called with MiXCR into one record per CDR3 protein. This table holds about 400,000 distinct CDR3 sequences, 24% found once. In this sample, this clonotype turned up a few times. CDR1 is SGHVS, CDR2 FQNEAQ, per germline. The CDR3 consists of 15 residues. V was trimmed by 5 bases and J by 4 bases, leaving 17 bases between them. The sequence was collected from an adult woman who had mild COVID-19 (a few samples of this study predate the infection). Cell type and time point are not known. Material for sequencing was PBMCs or a T cell subset sorted from them (not recorded which). The chain joins TRBV7-8 to TRBJ1-1, with D maybe TRBD1 (6 bases). The CDR3: CASSLRGGVPTEAFF. CDR3 bases: TGTGCCAGCAGCCTACGCGGGGGCGTCCCCACTGAAGCTTTCTTT.